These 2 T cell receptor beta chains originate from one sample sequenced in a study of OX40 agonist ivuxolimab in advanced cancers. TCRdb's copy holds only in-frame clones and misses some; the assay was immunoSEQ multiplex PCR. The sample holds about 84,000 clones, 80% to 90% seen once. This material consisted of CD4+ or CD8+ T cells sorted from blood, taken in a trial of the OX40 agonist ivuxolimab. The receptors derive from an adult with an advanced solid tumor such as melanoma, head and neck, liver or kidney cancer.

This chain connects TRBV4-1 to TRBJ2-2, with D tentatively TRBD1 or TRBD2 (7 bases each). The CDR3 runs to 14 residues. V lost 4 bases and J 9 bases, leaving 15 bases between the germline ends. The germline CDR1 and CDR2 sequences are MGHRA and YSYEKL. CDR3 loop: CASSRQGGVWELFF. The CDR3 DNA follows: TGCGCCAGCAGCCGGCAGGGGGGGGTTTGGGAGCTGTTTTTT.

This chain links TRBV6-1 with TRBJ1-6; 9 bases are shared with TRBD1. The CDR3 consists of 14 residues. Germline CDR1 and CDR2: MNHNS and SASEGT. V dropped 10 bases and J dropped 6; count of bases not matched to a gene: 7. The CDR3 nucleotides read TGTGCCACCCAATTGACAGGGGGTAATTCACCCCTCCACTTT. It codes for CATQLTGGNSPLHF.